This T cell receptor (beta chain) was documented in a study of T-cell memory formation after mild COVID-19. The CDR3 contains 14 residues. Germline lookup yields CDR1 MNHEY and CDR2 SVGAGI. The V and J ends lost 0 bases and 4 bases respectively, with 9 bases between them. Via MiXCR, TCRdb re-called the 5' RACE reads, giving one row per CDR3 protein. The table lists hundreds of thousands of distinct CDR3 sequences, 15% to 20% of them singletons. The specimen sequenced was PBMCs or a T cell subset sorted from them (not recorded which). The TCR originated in an adult woman who had mild COVID-19 (a few samples of this study predate the infection). Cell type and time point are not known. The gene calls are TRBV6-5 and TRBJ1-1, with D uncertain. CDR3 DNA sequence: TGTGCCAGCAGTTACTCCGAGGCGGGCACTGAAGCTTTCTTT. It is translated as CASSYSEAGTEAFF.